A selection of T cell receptor beta chains follows, all from one sample in a study of cytomegalovirus exposure and HLA in healthy donors. The assay was immunoSEQ multiplex PCR, and TCRdb's table has in-frame clones only and misses some. The repertoire has about 120,000 clones, around 64% of them found once; the top ten carry roughly 9%. Sequencing was carried out using PBMCs. Receptors originate from a man aged 25-40 years in good health and CMV-seropositive. Both conserved end residues are part of each CDR3. D genes are given only for firm matches. Size values are once, few and many counts, or a class for expanded clones, and some rows have none.

clone_size j_call d_call v_call cdr3_aa cdr3_nt
NA TRBJ1-2 TRBD1 TRBV6-6 CASRLQGANGYTF TGTGCCAGCAGGTTACAGGGGGCGAATGGCTACACCTTC
NA TRBJ1-5 NA TRBV6-5 CASSLGLDYSNQPQHF TGTGCCAGCAGTTTGGGCCTCGACTATAGCAATCAGCCCCAGCATTTT
NA TRBJ1-2 TRBD1 TRBV6-5 CASSWGAGGLDGYTF TGTGCCAGCAGTTGGGGGGCAGGGGGCTTAGATGGCTACACCTTC
NA TRBJ1-1 NA TRBV11-2 CAIRPRPLNTEAFF TGTGCCATCCGACCTAGGCCCCTGAACACTGAAGCTTTCTTT
NA TRBJ2-1 NA TRBV19 CASSIGPREPSYNEQFF TGTGCCAGTAGTATAGGGCCTAGGGAGCCCTCCTACAATGAGCAGTTCTTC
NA TRBJ2-3 NA TRBV2 CASSESWVAADTQYF TGTGCCAGCAGTGAATCTTGGGTTGCGGCAGATACGCAGTATTTT
NA TRBJ1-2 NA TRBV4-1 CASSHQTGFRRGYTF TGCGCCAGCAGCCACCAAACAGGGTTTCGAAGGGGCTACACCTTC
NA TRBJ2-4 TRBD1 TRBV18 CASSPDGQGDENIQYF TGTGCCAGCTCACCAGATGGACAGGGGGATGAGAACATTCAGTACTTC
once TRBJ2-2 TRBD1 TRBV5-1 CASSLRQGSTGELFF TGCGCCAGCAGCCTACGACAGGGGAGCACCGGGGAGCTGTTTTTT
NA TRBJ1-5 NA TRBV5-8 CASSPRTGNQPQHF TGTGCCAGCAGCCCCCGGACAGGCAATCAGCCCCAGCATTTT
NA TRBJ1-2 NA TRBV11-1 CASSQSPGTLYGYTF TGTGCCAGCAGCCAATCCCCCGGGACACTCTATGGCTACACCTTC
NA TRBJ2-7 NA TRBV6-5 CASSEGGASYEQYF TGTGCCAGCAGTGAAGGGGGGGCCTCCTACGAGCAGTACTTC
few TRBJ2-1 NA TRBV6-1 CASSEGGFLNEQFF TGTGCCAGCAGTGAAGGAGGGTTCCTCAATGAGCAGTTCTTC
NA TRBJ2-4 NA TRBV5-1 CASSLGPGSRNIQYF TGCGCCAGCAGCTTGGGACCGGGGAGTCGAAACATTCAGTACTTC
NA TRBJ2-7 NA TRBV7-8 CASSKSSYEQYF TGTGCCAGCAGCAAGAGCTCCTACGAGCAGTACTTC
NA TRBJ1-1 TRBD1 TRBV4-1 CASSRADRGRWFKAVNTEAFF TGCGCCAGCAGCCGGGCAGACAGGGGGCGTTGGTTTAAAGCGGTGAACACTGAAGCTTTCTTT